This paragraph covers one TCR beta chain sequence. The antigen remains unidentified. The study sampled blood at baseline, cycle 4 day 1, and cycle 7 day 1. Germline V gene data show CDR1 as MNHEY and CDR2 as SMNVEV (reference sequence). The CDR3 has 13 amino acids. Sequenced by immunoSEQ multiplex PCR; TCRdb stores in-frame clones only, minus some. Of about 74,000 clones listed, almost 85% were seen once; the top ten hold roughly 2.1%. These data come from a study of OX40 agonist ivuxolimab in advanced cancers. Study-level background: Patients achieving partial responses numbered three: one hepatocellular carcinoma case and two cutaneous melanoma cases. Study-level findings and limits: Relatively little clonal expansion, among the lowest observed, appeared in partial responders at 0.1-3.0 mg/kg. Expanded peripheral T-cell antigen specificity went undetermined.

This chain joins TRBV27 and TRBJ2-5; TRBD1 is a possible D gene (6 bases). The J call is doubtful: the DNA matches TRBJ2-7 better. Sample: CD4+ or CD8+ T cells sorted from blood, taken in a trial of the OX40 agonist ivuxolimab. This sequence was found in an adult with an advanced solid tumor such as melanoma, head and neck, liver or kidney cancer. The CDR3 DNA reads as TGTGCCAGCAGTTTCCAGGGGAACTACGAGCAGTACTTC. It translates to CASSFQGNYEQYF.